This TCR beta chain emerged from a study of cytomegalovirus exposure and HLA in healthy donors. Study overall: Within the Caucasian-associated ancestry cluster were 65% to 85% of the 300 to 450 genotyped donors. Study-level findings and limits: Several of the most significant clusters appeared, in a later analysis, to be linked to common viral pathogens.

V gave up 9 bases and J gave up 7 bases; unmatched junction bases: 10. This CDR3 has 13 amino acids. The germline V gene encodes CDR1 LNHDA and CDR2 SQIVND (reference sequence). This clone was counted a single time. Its specificity is not known. The PCR had 60 Vbeta and 13 Jbeta primers. TCRdb's copy holds only in-frame clones and misses some; the assay was immunoSEQ multiplex PCR. The data contain around 220,000 clones, about 80% of them seen just once; the ten biggest clones take up about 1.4%. This chain connects TRBV19 to TRBJ2-7, with TRBD1 matching 9 bases. The origin of this receptor is a girl aged 5 to 17 in good health and CMV-seronegative. The sequencing sample was made of PBMCs. CDR3 nucleotides: TGTGCCAGCAGCGGGACAGGGAGCGGAGAGCAGTACTTC. Translating it yields CASSGTGSGEQYF.